Below are 15 T cell receptor beta chains sequenced from a single sample in a study of a mutant IDH1 vaccine in newly diagnosed glioma. This table comes from immunoSEQ multiplex PCR, and its TCRdb copy is limited to in-frame clones, with some not included. The profile covers tens of thousands of clones, with over 75% appearing a single time and approximately 5% taken by the ten largest. The antigens of these receptors remain unknown. The time point denotes: week 47, end of study. Every single dose of the vaccine, 300 ug of mutant IDH1 20-mer peptide, came with topical imiquimod. The sequences come from PBMCs, collected from a glioma patient whose treatment included an IDH1 peptide vaccine. The receptors here all came from a man aged 35 to 55 with glioma.

This sequence joins TRBV7-2 and TRBJ2-7; D unclear. The CDR3 spans 15 residues. Germline CDR1 reads SGHTA; CDR2 reads FQGNSA. V gave up 0 bases and J gave up 4 bases, with 13 bases separating them. DNA for the CDR3: TGTGCCAGCAGCTTAGCTAGCCGTGGGGTTTACGAGCAGTACTTC. It encodes CASSLASRGVYEQYF.

The chain employs TRBV6-1 and TRBJ2-2, with D tentatively TRBD1 or TRBD2 (6 bases each). Germline assignment: CDR1 MNHNS and CDR2 SASEGT. V gave up 7 bases and J gave up 6 bases, with 18 bases separating them. This CDR3 is built from 15 residues. DNA for the CDR3: TGTGCCAGCATCTACGAGACGGGGGCACCCGGGGAGCTGTTTTTT. This translates into CASIYETGAPGELFF.

This chain's CDR3 is CASSLAGASDNEQFF. In DNA, the CDR3 is TGCGCCAGCAGCTTGGCGGGGGCATCCGACAATGAGCAGTTCTTC. V usage is TRBV5-1 and J usage is TRBJ2-1, with D perhaps matching TRBD1 or TRBD2 (6 bases each). V lost 0 bases and J 5 bases, leaving 12 bases between the germline ends. This CDR3 has 15 amino acids. Germline CDR1 SGHRS, CDR2 YFSETQ.

CDR3 DNA: TGCGCCAGCAGCCCCGCTAGCGGGGTCTACAATGAGCAGTTCTTC. Translation gives CASSPASGVYNEQFF. The V and J genes are TRBV5-1 and TRBJ2-1, with 9 positions matching TRBD2. The J segment lost 3 bases and the V segment lost 4 bases, leaving 5 bases of the junction unmatched. CDR3 size: 15 residues. Germline values: CDR1 SGHRS, CDR2 YFSETQ.

The chain couples TRBV2 to TRBJ2-7; 7 nucleotides align to TRBD1. The CDR3 length is 13 residues. CDR1 is SNHLY and CDR2 is FYNNEI in the germline V gene. The trim removed 6 bases at V and 3 bases at J, leaving 5 bases unmatched. The chain's CDR3 is CASRADRVYEQYF. The CDR3 DNA is TGTGCCAGCAGGGCTGACAGGGTCTACGAGCAGTACTTC.

This clone was observed once. The chain has TRBV7-8 and TRBJ2-6; 9 nucleotides line up with TRBD1. CDR1 is SGHVS, CDR2 FQNEAQ, per germline. Trimming took 5 bases from V and 3 from J; bases not matched to a gene: 8. The CDR3 contains 17 residues. The CDR3 nucleotides are TGTGCCAGCAGCCAGCAGACAGGGGGATATGGGGCCAACGTCCTGACTTTC. It encodes CASSQQTGGYGANVLTF.

This rearrangement joins TRBV7-9 to TRBJ1-2, with no clear D. Looked up from germline, CDR1 is SEHNR and CDR2 is FQNEAQ (reference sequence). This CDR3 is built from 12 residues. Trimming took 7 bases from V and 7 from J, leaving 13 bases between them. The chain's CDR3 is CASIPLGTGYTF. The CDR3 DNA follows: TGTGCCAGCATACCCTTGGGCACTGGCTACACCTTC.

The chain has TRBV4-3 and TRBJ2-3; 7 nucleotides match TRBD1. Germline values: CDR1 LGHNA, CDR2 YSLEER. With V trimmed by 1 base and J by 4 bases, 5 bases remained unmatched. The length of the CDR3 is 15 residues. CDR3 sequence reads: CASSQVRQGADTQYF. The CDR3 nucleotides read TGCGCCAGCAGCCAAGTAAGGCAGGGGGCAGATACGCAGTATTTT.

The table lists this clone with a few counts. The V and J genes are TRBV5-1 and TRBJ1-5; no firm D call. The V and J ends lost 4 bases and 6 bases respectively, with 14 bases between them. This CDR3 has 14 amino acids. Germline CDR1 and CDR2: SGHRS and YFSETQ. The CDR3 spells CASSLPGVSQPQHF. The DNA for the CDR3 is TGCGCCAGCAGCCTACCTGGGGTTTCTCAGCCCCAGCATTTT.

The genes are TRBV5-6 and TRBJ1-4; 10 nucleotides agree with TRBD1. In germline, CDR1 is SGHDT, CDR2 YYEEEE. The CDR3 extends over 15 amino acids. Trimming took 4 bases from V and 6 from J; bases not matched to a gene: 6. The CDR3: CASSASGTGDEKLFF. CDR3 nucleotides: TGTGCCAGCAGCGCTTCCGGGACAGGGGATGAAAAACTGTTTTTT.

The rearrangement joins TRBV5-1 to TRBJ2-3, with TRBD2 matching 7 bases. V lost 2 bases to trimming and J lost 5 bases; unmatched junction nucleotides: 8. Germline CDR1 and CDR2: SGHRS and YFSETQ. The CDR3 totals 15 residues. The CDR3 DNA sequence: TGCGCCAGCAGCTTAACACGGGGGGACGGAGATACGCAGTATTTT. It yields the protein CASSLTRGDGDTQYF.

The rearrangement uses TRBV27 and TRBJ1-4, with D possibly being TRBD1 (5 bases). CDR1 and CDR2 (germline): MNHEY, SMNVEV (reference sequence). The CDR3 totals 17 residues. V lost 11 bases and J lost 0, with 22 bases in between. The CDR3 region has the DNA TGTGCCTCCGGTCCCCGACAGTTTTTGGCAACTAATGAAAAACTGTTTTTT. Protein product: CASGPRQFLATNEKLFF.

J is TRBJ1-1 and V is TRBV19; 9 bases fit TRBD1. Germline-derived CDR1 and CDR2 are LNHDA and SQIVND (reference sequence). The junction had 8 bases not matched to a gene; V was cut back by 5 bases and J by 7 bases. The length of the CDR3 is 14 residues. CDR3 protein: CASSHRGRLGEAFF. The CDR3 region has the DNA TGTGCCAGTAGTCACAGGGGGCGTTTGGGTGAAGCTTTCTTT.

The chain employs TRBV25-1 and TRBJ1-2, with 8 bases lining up with TRBD1. CDR1 and CDR2 from the germline V gene are MGHDK and SYGVNS. This CDR3 is built from 15 residues. Trimming removed 5 bases from V and 3 bases from J; junction bases left unmatched: 8. The CDR3 sequence is CASSSRDRNYYGYTF. CDR3 nucleotide sequence: TGTGCCAGCAGTTCCCGGGACAGGAATTACTATGGCTACACCTTC.

The J gene is TRBJ1-5, the V gene TRBV6-5; weak D call: TRBD1 (6 bases). Trimming took 0 bases from V and 2 from J, leaving 11 bases between them. CDR3 length equals 16 residues. Germline CDR1 MNHEY, CDR2 SVGAGI. The CDR3 region has the DNA TGTGCCAGCAGTTACTCGGGGGGCGAGGGCAATCAGCCCCAGCATTTT. It is translated as CASSYSGGEGNQPQHF.